This T cell receptor beta chain derives from a study of Tregs in tolerant kidney transplant recipients. V gave up 4 bases and J gave up 3 bases; unmatched junction bases: 3. CDR1 is SGHDN, CDR2 FVKESK, per germline. The CDR3 has 15 amino acids. Data came from immunoSEQ multiplex PCR; TCRdb stores just in-frame clones and leaves some out. The table records around 98,000 clones, more than 85% of them present only once. This clonotype originated in a human donor who received a combined kidney and bone marrow transplant. The genes are TRBV14 and TRBJ2-2; 9 bases align to TRBD2. The specimen was CD4+ T cells from blood, collected before the transplant. The CDR3, as DNA: TGTGCCAGCAGCCGAAGACTAGCGGACACCGGGGAGCTGTTTTTT. This translates into CASSRRLADTGELFF.